The T cell receptor beta chain described here comes from a study of CXCR3-negative and CXCR3-positive naive CD8 T cells. Points on this clonotype: Its antigen is undetermined.

Study-wide results and caveats: With CXCR3 expression partially decreased after cryopreservation, most assays relied on fresh PBMCs. Comparison of naive cells showed more hydrophobic TRB CDR3s in CXCR3-positive than in CXCR3-negative naive cells. It was found that naive subsets had comparable surface CD5, and TCR strength was inferred from TRB CDR3 properties.

The CDR3 runs to 16 residues. Germline values: CDR1 GTSNPN, CDR2 SVGIG (reference sequence). Preparation of TRB cDNA libraries relied on 5' RACE carrying UMI labels. TCRdb reworked the 5' RACE reads into one entry per CDR3 protein, no DNA. The sample table includes about 110,000 distinct CDR3 sequences. The receptor's source is a human donor in good health. Some clones in this sample may be carry-over from other donors' samples. What was sequenced was naive CXCR3+ CD8+ T cells from blood. The sample's subset: CD45RO-CCR7+CD27+CD95- naive CD8+ T cells expressing CXCR3 (TNR3+). This chain links TRBV30 with TRBJ2-3; TCRdb's D call of TRBD1 is untestable without DNA. The CDR3 loop reads CAWSGLETERTDTQYF.